This T cell receptor beta chain is drawn from a study of T cells in women clearing cervical HPV infection. Overall study findings and caveats: Each sample's T-cell count was unknown, possibly confounding richness.

Profiling relied on immunoSEQ multiplex PCR, and the TCRdb table lists in-frame clones only, not all of them. This sample contains roughly 35,000 clones. As to this clone: Its antigen remains unknown. Sequencing ends 3 residues short of the CDR3 end; the germline J gene provides the rest.

Germline V gene lookup returns CDR1 LNHDA and CDR2 SQIVND (reference sequence). V shed 5 bases and J 7 bases; nucleotides not matched to a gene: 3. The CDR3 sequence is 14 residues long. V and J are TRBV19 and TRBJ2-2; 11 positions match TRBD2. Sequencing was done on a sample of blood buffy coat. The TCR was taken from a woman aged 18-69 years with a cervical HPV16 infection that either progressed to CIN3+ or cleared (not recorded which). The chain's CDR3 is CASSPGLAGGELFF. CDR3 DNA, as far as it was read: TGTGCCAGTAGTCCAGGACTAGCGGGCGGGGAG.